The present T cell receptor (beta chain) was sequenced within a study of blood T cell repertoires in COVID-19 (dated by TCRdb to about 2020). In the study overall: Recovered participants in ImmuneRACE Cohort 3 were defined by two consecutive negative NP/OP PCR tests, clearance by a healthcare professional, or resolution of symptoms. The collaborator samples originated in the United States, Italy and Spain and spanned the acute and convalescent phases of COVID-19. The prospective study material was composed of cDNA or gDNA derived from T cells, B-cell-depleted T cells, or PBMCs. Deeply sampled blood TCRbeta repertoires from subjects exposed to, actively infected with, or recovered from COVID-19 were included in the dataset. The repertoires were released in a freely available public database meant as a resource for research on the immune response to SARS-CoV-2. The samples were drawn from two sources: the first 160 participants of the ongoing ImmuneRACE study, and 1,000 to 1,500 subjects contributed by 6 global collaborators. Sample metadata almost always included a de-identified subject ID, COVID-19 status, age in years and sex. Where available, HLA class I and class II types were obtained from metadata supplied by the sample provider rather than from assay-based typing.

The full study reports these points: The quantity of clinical and demographic metadata differed by source and by participant and was supplied without curation.

Participants in the prospective study were enrolled through a virtual design, were aged roughly 18 to 90 years, and lived in roughly 24 United States geographic areas. In the prospective study, participants were assigned to cohorts based on the clinical history participants reported in a screening survey and a study questionnaire. In the prospective study, mobile phlebotomists collected whole blood, serum and a nasopharyngeal or oropharyngeal swab from each participant. Over a roughly two-month period, participants in the prospective study had the option of providing additional blood draws and questionnaires. Blood samples from the prospective study were shipped frozen or at room temperature prior to DNA extraction. The CDR3 starts with the cysteine, ends with the phenylalanine, and has 13 residues. Of the read, only the CDR3 DNA is kept; its 39 bases are in frame from base 1. The CDR1 and CDR2 encoded by the germline V gene are SGHAT and FQNNGV. Trimming costs V 3 bases and J 6 bases, and their ends lie 12 bases apart.

TCRbeta CDR3 regions were amplified from genomic DNA using the immunoSEQ Assay, a bias-controlled multiplex PCR. The authors processed their data as follows. Within the assay, amplification of reference gene primers was used to estimate how many nucleated cells each sample contained. To quantify the absolute abundance of each unique TCRbeta CDR3 rearrangement, sequence reads were collapsed and filtered. For each sample, productive Simpson clonality was calculated by taking the square root of Simpson's diversity index across productive rearrangements. What TCRdb holds here is the immuneACCESS table cut down to in-frame rearrangements. Part of the clones is not present; checked against another copy, under half of the missing clones reflect an unresolved V gene, and the others are unexplained. V and J calls and clone size are those listed in that table; D and trimming were worked out from the DNA. The sample table lists 150,000 to 200,000 clones, around 86% of them with a count of one. 20% to 25% of the sample is held by the ten biggest clonotypes.

To note about this clone: This receptor's antigen is unknown. Nothing much larger sits one base from this clone, and base qualities are not available.

This receptor chain uses TRBV11-2 and TRBJ2-7; tentative D gene TRBD2, with 6 bases matching. This TCR derives from a woman between 40 and 50 years old in a cohort exposed to, infected with or recovered from COVID-19 (not recorded which). Material: PBMCs or T cells enriched from blood (not recorded which). The DNA reads as follows: TGTGCCAGCAGCTTGGAGATGCGGGGCGAGCAGTACTTC. This codes for CASSLEMRGEQYF.